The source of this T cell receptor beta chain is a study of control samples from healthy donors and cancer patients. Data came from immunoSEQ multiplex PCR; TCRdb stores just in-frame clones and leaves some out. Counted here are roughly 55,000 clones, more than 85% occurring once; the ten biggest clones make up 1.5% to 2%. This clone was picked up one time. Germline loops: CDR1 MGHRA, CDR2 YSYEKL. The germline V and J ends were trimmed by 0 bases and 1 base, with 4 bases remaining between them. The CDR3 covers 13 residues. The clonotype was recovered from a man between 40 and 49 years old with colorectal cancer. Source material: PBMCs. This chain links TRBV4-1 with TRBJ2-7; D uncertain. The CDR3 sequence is CASSQDGSYEQYF. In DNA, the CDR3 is TGCGCCAGCAGCCAAGACGGATCCTACGAGCAGTACTTC.